This record looks at one T cell receptor beta chain sequence and its context. Its matching antigen is unknown. The record originates from a study of shared clonotypes between healthy human individuals. The study's findings and limits: Non-shared clonotypes displayed generation probabilities falling below those of clonotypes present in all four donors. Sampling included only blood; tissue repertoires likely differ.

Repertoires were generated with immunoSEQ multiplex PCR, while TCRdb's copy carries only in-frame clones and drops some. The repertoire holds some 1.5 million clones, with roughly 97% as singletons. The CDR3 sequence is 14 residues long. V dropped 9 bases and J dropped 1 base, with 10 bases sitting between them. The germline gives CDR1 SGHVS, CDR2 FNYEAQ. The TCR sequence derives from a man younger than 40 in good health. V and J are TRBV7-6 and TRBJ2-6; TRBD1 is a possible D gene (5 bases). Specimen: naive CD4+ T cells sorted from blood. Subset described: CD45RA+ positively selected. In nucleotides, the CDR3 is TGTGCCAGGAAGACAGATTCTGGGGCCAACGTCCTGACTTTC. Residues: CARKTDSGANVLTF. The full variable domain, completed using reference TRBV7-6 and TRBJ2-6, is GAGVSQSPRYKVTKRGQDVALRCDPISGHVSLYWYRQALGQGPEFLTYFNYEAQQDKSGLPNDRFSAERPEGSISTLTIQRTEQRDSAMYRCARKTDSGANVLTFGAGSRLTVL.